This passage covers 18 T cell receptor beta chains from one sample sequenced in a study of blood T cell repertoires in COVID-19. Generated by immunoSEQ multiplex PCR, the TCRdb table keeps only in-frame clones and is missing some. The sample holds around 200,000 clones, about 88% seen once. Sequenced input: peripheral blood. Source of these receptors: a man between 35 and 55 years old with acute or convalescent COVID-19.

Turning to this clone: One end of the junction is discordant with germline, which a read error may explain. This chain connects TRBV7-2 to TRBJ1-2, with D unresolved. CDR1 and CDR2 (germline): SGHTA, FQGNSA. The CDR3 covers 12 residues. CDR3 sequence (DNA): TGTGCCAGCAGCTTATTCCGCGGCATGATCATCTTC. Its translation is CASSLFRGMIIF.

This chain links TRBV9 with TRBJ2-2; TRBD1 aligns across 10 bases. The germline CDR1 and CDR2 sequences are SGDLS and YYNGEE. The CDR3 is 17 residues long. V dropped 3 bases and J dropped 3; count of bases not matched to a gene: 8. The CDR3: CASSGVPGQGYTGELFF. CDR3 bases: TGTGCCAGCAGCGGGGTTCCGGGACAGGGGTACACCGGGGAGCTGTTTTTT.

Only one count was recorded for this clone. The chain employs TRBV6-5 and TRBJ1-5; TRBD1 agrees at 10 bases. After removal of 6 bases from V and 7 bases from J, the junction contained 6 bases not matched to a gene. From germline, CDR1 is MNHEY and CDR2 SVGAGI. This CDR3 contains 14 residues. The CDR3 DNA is TGTGCCAGCAGCGTGACAGGGGGCAGCCAGCCCCAGCATTTT. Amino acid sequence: CASSVTGGSQPQHF.

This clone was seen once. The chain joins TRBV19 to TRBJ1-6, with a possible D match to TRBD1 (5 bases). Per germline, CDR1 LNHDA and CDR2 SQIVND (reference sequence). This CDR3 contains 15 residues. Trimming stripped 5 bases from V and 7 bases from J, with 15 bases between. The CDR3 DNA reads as TGTGCCAGTAGTCAGACCGGGACTCGCAATTCACCCCTCCACTTT. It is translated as CASSQTGTRNSPLHF.

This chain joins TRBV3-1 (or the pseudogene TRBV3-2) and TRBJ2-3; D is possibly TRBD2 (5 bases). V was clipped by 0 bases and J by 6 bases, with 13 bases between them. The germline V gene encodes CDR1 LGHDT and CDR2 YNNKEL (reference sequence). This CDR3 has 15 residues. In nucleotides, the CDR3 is TGTGCCAGCAGCCAAGAATGGAGGACGGGGGATACGCAGTATTTT. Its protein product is CASSQEWRTGDTQYF.

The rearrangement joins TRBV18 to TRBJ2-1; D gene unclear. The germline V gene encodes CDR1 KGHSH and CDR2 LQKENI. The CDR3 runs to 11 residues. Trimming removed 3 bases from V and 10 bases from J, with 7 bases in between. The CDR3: CASSPAEEQFF. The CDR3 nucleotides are TGTGCCAGCTCACCCGCCGAGGAGCAGTTCTTC.

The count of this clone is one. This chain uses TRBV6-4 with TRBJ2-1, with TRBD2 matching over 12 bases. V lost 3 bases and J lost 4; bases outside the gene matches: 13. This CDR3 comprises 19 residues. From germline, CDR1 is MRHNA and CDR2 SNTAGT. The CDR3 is CASSEEGASGGAPYNEQFF. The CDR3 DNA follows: TGTGCCAGCAGTGAAGAGGGCGCTAGCGGGGGGGCTCCTTACAATGAGCAGTTCTTC.

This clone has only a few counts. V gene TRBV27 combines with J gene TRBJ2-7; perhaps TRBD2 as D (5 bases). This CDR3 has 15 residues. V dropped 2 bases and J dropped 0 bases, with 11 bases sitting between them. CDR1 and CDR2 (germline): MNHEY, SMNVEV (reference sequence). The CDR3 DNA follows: TGTGCCAGCAGTTTACGGGCTGGGAGCTCCTACGAGCAGTACTTC. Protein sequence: CASSLRAGSSYEQYF.

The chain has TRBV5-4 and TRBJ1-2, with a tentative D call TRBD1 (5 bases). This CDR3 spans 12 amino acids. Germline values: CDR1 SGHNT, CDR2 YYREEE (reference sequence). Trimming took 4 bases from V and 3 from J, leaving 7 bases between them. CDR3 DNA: TGTGCCAGCAGCCAGACAGACTATGGCTACACCTTC. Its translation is CASSQTDYGYTF. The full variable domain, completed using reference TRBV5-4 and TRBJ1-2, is ETGVTQSPTHLIKTRGQQVTLRCSSQSGHNTVSWYQQALGQGPQFIFQYYREEENGRGNFPPRFSGLQFPNYSSELNVNALELDDSALYLCASSQTDYGYTFGSGTRLTVV.

As DNA, the CDR3 is TGTGCCAGTCGCACAGGGGGAGCCTATGAAAAACTGTTTTTT. This encodes CASRTGGAYEKLFF. This chain uses TRBV19 with TRBJ1-4; 8 positions match TRBD1. V lost 8 bases to trimming and J lost 6 bases; unmatched junction nucleotides: 8. Germline V gene sequence: CDR1 LNHDA, CDR2 SQIVND (reference sequence). There are 14 residues in the CDR3.

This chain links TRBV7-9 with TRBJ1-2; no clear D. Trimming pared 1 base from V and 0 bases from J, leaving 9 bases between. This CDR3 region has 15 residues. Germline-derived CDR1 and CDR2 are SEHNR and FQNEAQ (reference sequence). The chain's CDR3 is CASSLEFQSNYGYTF. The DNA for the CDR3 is TGTGCCAGCAGCTTAGAATTTCAGTCTAACTATGGCTACACCTTC.

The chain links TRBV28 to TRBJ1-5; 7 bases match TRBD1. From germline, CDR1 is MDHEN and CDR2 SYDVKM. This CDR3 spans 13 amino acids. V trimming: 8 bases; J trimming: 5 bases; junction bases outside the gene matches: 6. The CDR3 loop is CASLSQGDQPQHF. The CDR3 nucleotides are TGTGCCAGCCTTAGTCAGGGGGATCAGCCCCAGCATTTT.

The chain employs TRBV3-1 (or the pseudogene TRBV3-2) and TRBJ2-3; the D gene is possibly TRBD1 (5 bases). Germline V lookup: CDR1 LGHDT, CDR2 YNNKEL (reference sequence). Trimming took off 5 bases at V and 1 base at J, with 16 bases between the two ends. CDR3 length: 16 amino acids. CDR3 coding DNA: TGTGCCAGCAGCAACTGGGGCTTAGTTGGCACAGATACGCAGTATTTT. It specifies CASSNWGLVGTDTQYF.

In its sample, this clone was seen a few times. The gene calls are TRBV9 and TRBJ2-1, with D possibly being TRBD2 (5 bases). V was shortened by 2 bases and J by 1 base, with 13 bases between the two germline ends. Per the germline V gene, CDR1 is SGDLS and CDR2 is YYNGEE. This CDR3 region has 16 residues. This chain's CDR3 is CASSVRAALSYNEQFF. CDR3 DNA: TGTGCCAGCAGCGTGCGGGCGGCCTTATCCTACAATGAGCAGTTCTTC. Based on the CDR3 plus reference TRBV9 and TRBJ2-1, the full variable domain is DSGVTQTPKHLITATGQRVTLRCSPRSGDLSVYWYQQSLDQGLQFLIQYYNGEERAKGNILERFSAQQFPDLHSELNLSSLELGDSALYFCASSVRAALSYNEQFFGPGTRLTVL.

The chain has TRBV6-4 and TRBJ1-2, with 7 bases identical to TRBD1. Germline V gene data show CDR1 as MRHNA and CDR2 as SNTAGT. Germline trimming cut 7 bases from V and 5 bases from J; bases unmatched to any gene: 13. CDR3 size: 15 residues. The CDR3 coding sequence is TGTGCCAGCACCCCCGGGGCAGGGGGAGGATATGGCTACACCTTC. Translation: CASTPGAGGGYGYTF.

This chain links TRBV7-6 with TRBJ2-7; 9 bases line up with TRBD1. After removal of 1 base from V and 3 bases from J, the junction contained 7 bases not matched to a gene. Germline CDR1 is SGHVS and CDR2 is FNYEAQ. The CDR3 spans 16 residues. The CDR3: CASSLGQGTGSYEQYF. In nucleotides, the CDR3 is TGTGCCAGCAGCTTAGGTCAGGGGACAGGGAGCTACGAGCAGTACTTC.

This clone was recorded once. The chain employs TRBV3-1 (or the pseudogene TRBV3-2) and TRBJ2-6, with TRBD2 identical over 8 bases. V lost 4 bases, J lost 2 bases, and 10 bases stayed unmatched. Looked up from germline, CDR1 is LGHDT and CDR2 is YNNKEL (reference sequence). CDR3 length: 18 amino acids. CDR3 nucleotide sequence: TGTGCCAGCAGCCTCTATCGGGGGGGGGCCGCTGGGGCCAACGTCCTGACTTTC. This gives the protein CASSLYRGGAAGANVLTF.

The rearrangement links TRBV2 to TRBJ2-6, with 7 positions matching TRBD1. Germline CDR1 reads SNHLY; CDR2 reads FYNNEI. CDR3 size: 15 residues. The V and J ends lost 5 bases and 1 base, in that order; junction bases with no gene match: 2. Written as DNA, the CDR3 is TGTGCCAGCAGTCCGGACAGGTCTGGGGCCAACGTCCTGACTTTC. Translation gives CASSPDRSGANVLTF.